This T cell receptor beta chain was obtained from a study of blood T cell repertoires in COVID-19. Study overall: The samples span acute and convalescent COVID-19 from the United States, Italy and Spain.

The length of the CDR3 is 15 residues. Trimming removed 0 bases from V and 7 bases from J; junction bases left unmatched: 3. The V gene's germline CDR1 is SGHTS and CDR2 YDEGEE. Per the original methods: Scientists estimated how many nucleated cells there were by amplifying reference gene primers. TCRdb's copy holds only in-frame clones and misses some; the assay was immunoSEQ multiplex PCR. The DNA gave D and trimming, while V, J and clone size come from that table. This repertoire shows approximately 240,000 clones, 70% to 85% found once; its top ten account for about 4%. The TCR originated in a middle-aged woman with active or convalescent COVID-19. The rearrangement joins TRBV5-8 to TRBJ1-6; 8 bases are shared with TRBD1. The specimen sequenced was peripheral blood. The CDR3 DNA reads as TGTGCCAGCAGCTTGGCCAGGACAGGGAATTCACCCCTCCACTTT. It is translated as CASSLARTGNSPLHF.